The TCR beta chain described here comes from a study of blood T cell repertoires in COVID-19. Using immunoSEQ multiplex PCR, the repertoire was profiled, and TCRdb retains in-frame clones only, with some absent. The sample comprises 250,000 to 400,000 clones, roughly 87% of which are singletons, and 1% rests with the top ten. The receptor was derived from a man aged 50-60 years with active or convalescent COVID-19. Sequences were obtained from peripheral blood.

CDR3 loop: CASSTQGGNQPQHF. CDR3 DNA: TGTGCCAGTAGTACACAGGGCGGCAATCAGCCCCAGCATTTT. The rearrangement uses TRBV19 and TRBJ1-5, with a possible D match to TRBD1 (6 bases). Germline V gene sequence: CDR1 LNHDA, CDR2 SQIVND (reference sequence). V lost 4 bases, J lost 2 bases, and 9 bases lay in between. The CDR3 is 14 amino acids.